The 21 T cell receptor beta chains below were found in one sample sequenced in a study of blood T cells in healthy people across ages. Primed by a sample-barcoded 5' primer and a J-beta primer mix, a second PCR proceeded for about 7 to 11 cycles. One entry per CDR3 protein results from TCRdb running MiXCR on the 5' RACE reads. The sample consists of fewer than 950,000 distinct CDR3 sequences, about 36% of them appearing once. The sequenced sample consisted of blood. These TCRs come from a man younger than 35 in good health.

This chain connects TRBV15 to TRBJ2-3; tentatively, D is TRBD1 (6 bases). CDR1 LNHNV and CDR2 YYDKDF come from the germline V gene (reference sequence). V lost 3 bases, J lost 2 bases, and 9 bases lay in between. The CDR3 totals 14 residues. The CDR3 DNA reads TGTGCCACCAGCAGGGACAGAGCCACAGATACGCAGTATTTT. It encodes CATSRDRATDTQYF.

This clonotype has a single count. This chain joins TRBV12-3 or TRBV12-4 and TRBJ1-2; D may be TRBD1 (5 bases). V was shortened by 4 bases and J by 7 bases, with 13 bases between the two germline ends. The CDR3 has 13 residues. This CDR3 reads CASSCGGTGGYTF. Here the CDR3 DNA reads TGTGCCAGCAGTTGTGGGGGTACAGGTGGCTACACCTTC.

This clonotype was detected only a few times. The chain links TRBV25-1 to TRBJ2-2; 7 positions agree with TRBD2. Germline CDR1 and CDR2: MGHDK and SYGVNS. This CDR3 has 14 amino acids. The trim removed 6 bases at V and 6 bases at J, leaving 7 bases unmatched. Here the CDR3 reads CASRVQGGAGELFF. The CDR3 nucleotides are TGTGCCAGCAGGGTCCAGGGAGGGGCCGGGGAGCTGTTTTTT.

Turning to this clonotype: The germline gene is not matched at one end of the junction; a read error may be the cause. The chain carries TRBV5-1 and TRBJ2-4, with 11 positions matching TRBD1. CDR1 SGHRS and CDR2 YFSETQ come from the germline V gene. The CDR3 is 17 amino acids. The CDR3 sequence is CAGSFGTGGLAKNIQYF. The DNA of the CDR3 is TGCGCCGGCAGCTTCGGGACAGGGGGATTAGCCAAAAACATTCAGTACTTC.

The chain carries TRBV4-3 and TRBJ1-2; D uncertain. V gave up 2 bases and J gave up 4 bases, with 11 bases separating them. The CDR3 sequence is 14 residues long. Germline V gene data show CDR1 as LGHNA and CDR2 as YSLEER. CDR3 protein: CASSQLGGVYGYTF. In DNA form, the CDR3 reads TGCGCCAGCAGCCAACTCGGAGGTGTCTATGGCTACACCTTC.

V gene TRBV10-3 combines with J gene TRBJ1-5; 9 nucleotides align to TRBD1. Per germline, CDR1 ENHRY and CDR2 SYGVKD. The CDR3 is made up of 13 amino acids. Trimming removed 7 bases from V and 3 bases from J; junction bases left unmatched: 1. The CDR3 reads CAINRGLNQPQHF. The CDR3 DNA is TGTGCCATCAACAGGGGGCTCAATCAGCCCCAGCATTTT.

This sequence joins TRBV20-1 and TRBJ1-5; unclear D gene. V gave up 4 bases and J gave up 2 bases, with 15 bases separating them. The CDR3 is 15 residues long. Germline CDR1 is DFQATT and CDR2 is SNEGSKA (reference sequence). The CDR3 spells CSATPTREGNQPQHF. The CDR3 bases are TGCAGTGCTACCCCGACCCGGGAGGGCAATCAGCCCCAGCATTTT.

This clonotype was counted only a few times. The gene calls are TRBV4-1 and TRBJ2-5; 12 bases map to TRBD2. The V and J ends lost 3 bases and 5 bases, in that order; junction bases with no gene match: 13. Germline values: CDR1 MGHRA, CDR2 YSYEKL. This CDR3 contains 18 residues. In nucleotides, the CDR3 is TGCGCCAGCAGCCACAAAACTAAAGGACTAGCGGGGTTGGAGACCCAGTACTTC. It specifies CASSHKTKGLAGLETQYF.

This chain connects TRBV12-5 to TRBJ2-7; weak D call: TRBD2 (5 bases). V was shortened by 6 bases and J by 2 bases, with 8 bases between the two germline ends. Per germline, CDR1 LGHNT and CDR2 FRNRAP. The CDR3 consists of 12 residues. This chain's CDR3 is CASGRETYEQYF. CDR3 bases: TGTGCTAGTGGGAGGGAAACCTACGAGCAGTACTTC.

The table lists this clonotype with many counts. V usage is TRBV4-3 and J usage is TRBJ2-7; the D call may be TRBD1 or TRBD2 (5 bases each). The CDR3 is 13 residues long. Trimming cost V 0 bases and J 5 bases, with 8 bases left between them. Germline lookup yields CDR1 LGHNA and CDR2 YSLEER. This chain's CDR3 is CASSQDMGDEQYF. The CDR3 DNA reads TGCGCCAGCAGCCAAGACATGGGGGACGAGCAGTACTTC.

The J gene is TRBJ2-1, the V gene TRBV9, with no clear D. Trimming shortened V by 0 bases and J by 5 bases, and 9 bases separated the two germline ends. CDR1 is SGDLS, CDR2 YYNGEE, per germline. The CDR3 extends over 14 amino acids. The CDR3 sequence is CASSVEDANNEQFF. In nucleotides, the CDR3 is TGTGCCAGCAGCGTAGAGGACGCGAACAATGAGCAGTTCTTC.

J is TRBJ2-7 and V is TRBV7-3, with 8 nucleotides matching TRBD2. With 4 bases clipped from V and 3 bases from J, the junction kept 8 bases outside the gene matches. Germline CDR1 SGHTA, CDR2 FQGTGA. The CDR3 length is 15 residues. In nucleotides, the CDR3 is TGTGCCAGCAGCTACTCTCCCGGGACTAGCTACGAGCAGTACTTC. It is translated as CASSYSPGTSYEQYF.

The chain carries TRBV30 and TRBJ1-2; 7 nucleotides match TRBD1. The CDR3 loop spans 13 amino acids. In germline, CDR1 is GTSNPN, CDR2 SVGIG (reference sequence). The trim removed 8 bases at V and 3 bases at J, leaving 9 bases unmatched. CDR3 coding DNA: TGTGCCGGATTTGACAGGGCTGACTATGGCTACACCTTC. Translation gives CAGFDRADYGYTF.

Only a few counts were recorded for this clonotype. The rearrangement uses TRBV15 and TRBJ2-1, with D hard to call. Germline V gives CDR1 LNHNV, CDR2 YYDKDF (reference sequence). The CDR3 extends over 11 amino acids. The V end was cut by 3 bases, the J end by 7 bases, with 4 bases between. The CDR3 is CATSRGNEQFF. Written as DNA, the CDR3 is TGTGCCACCAGCAGGGGAAATGAGCAGTTCTTC.

V usage is TRBV9 and J usage is TRBJ2-5, with TRBD2 matching 7 bases. CDR3 size: 15 residues. Germline trimming cut 2 bases from V and 5 bases from J; bases unmatched to any gene: 9. Germline CDR1 reads SGDLS; CDR2 reads YYNGEE. This chain's CDR3 is CASSVTAGPSETQYF. CDR3 nucleotides: TGTGCCAGCAGCGTGACAGCGGGACCCTCGGAGACCCAGTACTTC.

The chain recombines TRBV5-1 with TRBJ2-7; 8 nucleotides agree with TRBD1. V shed 0 bases and J 0 bases; nucleotides not matched to a gene: 5. Germline V gives CDR1 SGHRS, CDR2 YFSETQ. This CDR3 contains 16 residues. This CDR3 reads CASSLDLGQGSYEQYF. In DNA, the CDR3 is TGCGCCAGCAGCTTGGATCTCGGACAGGGCTCCTACGAGCAGTACTTC.

This clonotype was recorded once. The chain carries TRBV5-1 and TRBJ2-7; the match to TRBD2 covers 7 bases. The CDR3 extends over 12 amino acids. From germline, CDR1 is SGHRS and CDR2 YFSETQ. V shed 5 bases, J shed 3 bases, and the junction held 2 bases outside the gene matches. The CDR3 nucleotides read TGCGCCAGCAGGCGGGAGAGCTACGAGCAGTACTTC. Translating it yields CASRRESYEQYF. Together with reference TRBV5-1 and TRBJ2-7, the CDR3 gives the full variable domain: KAGVTQTPRYLIKTRGQQVTLSCSPISGHRSVSWYQQTPGQGLQFLFEYFSETQRNKGNFPGRFSGRQFSNSRSEMNVSTLELGDSALYLCASRRESYEQYFGPGTRLTVT.

The V call is TRBV18, the J call TRBJ2-1; D remains unclear. The germline V gene encodes CDR1 KGHSH and CDR2 LQKENI. CDR3 length equals 14 residues. Trimming shortened V by 1 base and J by 5 bases, and 9 bases separated the two germline ends. CDR3 in amino acids: CASSPQERHNEQFF. For the CDR3, the DNA is TGTGCCAGCTCACCACAGGAGAGACACAATGAGCAGTTCTTC.

The CDR3, as DNA: TGTGCCAGCAGCCAAAAGGAGGGTACTTACGATTCACCCCTCCACTTT. This sequence encodes CASSQKEGTYDSPLHF. The chain couples TRBV3-1 to TRBJ1-6; D gene ambiguous. V was clipped by 2 bases and J by 8 bases, with 16 bases between them. Germline values: CDR1 LGHDT, CDR2 YNNKEL (reference sequence). CDR3 length equals 16 residues.

This clonotype was counted between two and nine times. The gene calls are TRBV7-9 and TRBJ2-1; 10 positions agree with TRBD2. The trim removed 4 bases at V and 2 bases at J, leaving 8 bases unmatched. From germline, CDR1 is SEHNR and CDR2 FQNEAQ (reference sequence). The CDR3 loop spans 17 amino acids. For the CDR3, the DNA is TGTGCCAGCAGCTCCTCACAAACTAGCGGGGCCTACAATGAGCAGTTCTTC. Residues: CASSSSQTSGAYNEQFF.

The J gene is TRBJ1-1, the V gene TRBV15; no definite D call. Germline lookup yields CDR1 LNHNV and CDR2 YYDKDF (reference sequence). Trimming stripped 0 bases from V and 11 bases from J, with 19 bases between. The CDR3 loop spans 15 amino acids. This chain's CDR3 is CATSRDRQVGQRAFF. The CDR3 bases are TGTGCCACCAGCAGAGATCGTCAGGTTGGGCAGAGGGCTTTCTTT.